A single sample is the source of the 3 T cell receptor beta chains below, sequenced in a study of PD-L1 blockade in urothelial cancer. The assay was immunoSEQ multiplex PCR, and TCRdb's table has in-frame clones only and misses some. The table shows around 100,000 clones, with about nine tenths occurring only once. The time point was: pretreatment peripheral blood. Sequenced material: PBMCs, taken around atezolizumab (anti-PD-L1) treatment. The receptor source for this set is a man aged 55-75 years with urothelial cancer.

J is TRBJ2-1 and V is TRBV6-5; 8 bases map to TRBD2. V trimming: 6 bases; J trimming: 4 bases; junction bases outside the gene matches: 5. The CDR3 spans 14 residues. Looked up from germline, CDR1 is MNHEY and CDR2 is SVGAGI. This CDR3 reads CASSSGSLYNEQFF. The CDR3 DNA reads TGTGCCAGCAGCAGCGGGAGTCTGTACAATGAGCAGTTCTTC.

The V gene is TRBV18, the J gene TRBJ1-1; TRBD1 matches at 9 bases. V lost 6 bases and J lost 1; bases outside the gene matches: 3. From germline, CDR1 is KGHSH and CDR2 LQKENI. CDR3 length: 14 residues. This chain's CDR3 is CASSRGQGNTEAFF. The CDR3 DNA reads TGTGCCAGCTCCCGGGGACAGGGGAACACTGAAGCTTTCTTT.

The rearrangement uses TRBV6-5 and TRBJ1-2; D possibly corresponds to TRBD1 (6 bases). The CDR3 is made up of 14 amino acids. V was pared by 6 bases and J by 7 bases, with 18 bases between. Per germline, CDR1 MNHEY and CDR2 SVGAGI. This chain's CDR3 is CASRLQGSLVGYTF. CDR3 coding DNA: TGTGCCAGCAGGTTACAGGGATCCCTTGTTGGCTACACCTTC.